This entry lists 16 T cell receptor beta chains sequenced from one sample in a study of blood T cells in healthy people across ages. A second PCR of roughly 7 to 11 cycles used a sample-barcoded 5' primer and a J-beta primer mix. One entry per CDR3 protein results from TCRdb running MiXCR on the 5' RACE reads. The sample consists of about a million distinct CDR3 sequences, around 48% of them appearing once. The sequencing sample was made of blood. Receptors originate from a man aged 30 to 39 in good health.

The chain uses TRBV6-2 or TRBV6-3 and TRBJ1-5, with D maybe TRBD1 (5 bases). The germline V gene has CDR1 MNHEY and CDR2 SVGEGT. V was trimmed by 8 bases and J by 5 bases, leaving 16 bases between them. The CDR3 runs to 14 residues. Here the CDR3 DNA reads TGTGCCAGCTCCCCCCGGGGGGAATATCAGCCCCAGCATTTT. It encodes CASSPRGEYQPQHF.

This clonotype was counted once. The V gene is TRBV7-9, the J gene TRBJ2-4, with D possibly being TRBD1 (5 bases). The CDR3 loop spans 14 amino acids. Germline V gene lookup returns CDR1 SEHNR and CDR2 FQNEAQ (reference sequence). Trimming removed 0 bases at V and 8 bases at J, with 11 bases between. The chain's CDR3 is CASSLATLGDIQYF. The CDR3 DNA sequence: TGTGCCAGCAGCTTAGCCACCCTAGGGGACATTCAGTACTTC.

This clonotype was detected a few times. This chain connects TRBV3-1 to TRBJ2-4; D is uncertain. Trimming stripped 1 base from V and 8 bases from J, with 9 bases between. The CDR3 length is 13 residues. Germline CDR1 and CDR2: LGHDT and YNNKEL (reference sequence). DNA of the CDR3: TGTGCCAGCAGCCAAGGGCTCCGGGACATTCAGTACTTC. It yields the protein CASSQGLRDIQYF.

Ten or more counts support this clonotype. CDR3: CASSLGQNTYNEQFF. The CDR3 DNA sequence: TGTGCCAGCAGTTTGGGACAGAACACCTACAATGAGCAGTTCTTC. This rearrangement joins TRBV27 to TRBJ2-1; TRBD1 matches 7 bases. With 3 bases clipped from V and 2 bases from J, the junction kept 4 bases outside the gene matches. This CDR3 comprises 15 residues. Germline lookup yields CDR1 MNHEY and CDR2 SMNVEV (reference sequence).

The chain couples TRBV4-1 to TRBJ2-3; D is possibly TRBD2 (6 bases). This CDR3 contains 15 residues. The germline gives CDR1 MGHRA, CDR2 YSYEKL. The V end lost 0 bases, the J end lost 4 bases, and 11 bases lay between the germline ends. CDR3: CASSQDRGSADTQYF. CDR3 in DNA: TGCGCCAGCAGCCAAGATCGGGGGAGCGCAGATACGCAGTATTTT.

The chain is built from TRBV4-2 and TRBJ1-2; D is unresolved. The CDR3 extends over 14 amino acids. V was cut by 2 bases and J by 1 base, with 8 bases left in between. Germline CDR1 LGHNA, CDR2 YNFKEQ. This chain's CDR3 is CASSQFEDNYGYTF. CDR3 coding DNA: TGTGCCAGCAGCCAATTTGAGGATAACTATGGCTACACCTTC.

The V and J genes are TRBV15 and TRBJ1-1, with TRBD1 as a possible D gene (6 bases). Trimming took 0 bases from V and 3 from J, leaving 17 bases between them. Germline V CDR1 and CDR2: LNHNV, YYDKDF (reference sequence). The CDR3 has 17 residues. This CDR3 reads CATSRDMGAGGDTEAFF. The CDR3, as DNA: TGTGCCACCAGCAGAGATATGGGGGCCGGTGGGGACACTGAAGCTTTCTTT.

This chain joins TRBV6-1 and TRBJ2-6; D remains unclear. The CDR3 runs to 17 residues. CDR1 MNHNS and CDR2 SASEGT come from the germline V gene. V lost 1 base to trimming and J lost 4 bases, with 14 bases between them. CDR3 in amino acids: CASSEELGRLGANVLTF. The CDR3 DNA follows: TGTGCCAGCAGTGAAGAATTAGGGCGGTTAGGGGCCAACGTCCTGACTTTC.

The chain recombines TRBV5-1 with TRBJ2-1, with D possibly matching TRBD1 (6 bases). Germline lookup yields CDR1 SGHRS and CDR2 YFSETQ. Trimming removed 4 bases from V and 12 bases from J, with 11 bases in between. The CDR3 sequence is 11 residues long. The CDR3 loop reads CASSQQGPQFF. The DNA for the CDR3 is TGCGCCAGCAGCCAACAGGGTCCGCAGTTCTTC.

V gene TRBV20-1 combines with J gene TRBJ1-4; D remains ambiguous. V lost 3 bases to trimming and J lost 6 bases, with 11 bases between them. Per the germline V gene, CDR1 is DFQATT and CDR2 is SNEGSKA (reference sequence). This CDR3 is 13 amino acids long. The CDR3 DNA sequence: TGCAGTGCTAGCGTGATAAGGGATGAAAAACTGTTTTTT. This translates into CSASVIRDEKLFF.

CDR3 loop: CASSEQGETMYGYTF. The CDR3 DNA is TGTGCCAGCAGTGAACAGGGCGAAACAATGTATGGCTACACCTTC. The chain joins TRBV2 to TRBJ1-2; weak D call: TRBD1 (5 bases). The CDR3 length is 15 residues. V was shortened by 2 bases and J by 5 bases, with 15 bases between the two germline ends. CDR1 SNHLY and CDR2 FYNNEI come from the germline V gene. Full variable domain (remainder filled in from reference TRBV2 and TRBJ1-2): EPEVTQTPSHQVTQMGQEVILRCVPISNHLYFYWYRQILGQKVEFLVSFYNNEISEKSEIFDDQFSVERPDGSNFTLKIRSTKLEDSAMYFCASSEQGETMYGYTFGSGTRLTVV.

This clonotype was detected a few times. The chain is built from TRBV9 and TRBJ2-1; D might be TRBD2 (6 bases). Germline V lookup: CDR1 SGDLS, CDR2 YYNGEE. The CDR3 sequence is 14 residues long. V was cut by 4 bases and J by 8 bases, with 16 bases left in between. CDR3 sequence reads: CASSLLGTSDEQFF. DNA of the CDR3: TGTGCCAGCAGCTTACTAGGGACTTCCGATGAGCAGTTCTTC.

This clonotype has more than one count but fewer than ten. The V call is TRBV12-3 or TRBV12-4, the J call TRBJ2-3; 11 bases align to TRBD2. The CDR3 length is 15 residues. After removal of 3 bases from V and 7 bases from J, the junction contained 6 bases not matched to a gene. The CDR3 DNA reads TGTGCCAGCAGTTTTATAGCGGGAGGGGGAAATACGCAGTATTTT. Protein product: CASSFIAGGGNTQYF.

This rearrangement joins TRBV11-2 to TRBJ2-3; the D is unclear. This CDR3 is 13 amino acids long. Trimming removed 3 bases at V and 6 bases at J, with 10 bases between. Germline loops: CDR1 SGHAT, CDR2 FQNNGV. CDR3 protein: CASSLFPSDTQYF. CDR3 DNA sequence: TGTGCCAGCAGCTTGTTCCCGTCGGATACGCAGTATTTT. Variable domain in full (rest from reference TRBV11-2 and TRBJ2-3): EAGVAQSPRYKIIEKRQSVAFWCNPISGHATLYWYQQILGQGPKLLIQFQNNGVVDDSQLPKDRFSAERLKGVDSTLKIQPAKLEDSAVYLCASSLFPSDTQYFGPGTRLTVL.

J is TRBJ2-1 and V is TRBV5-1; either TRBD1 or TRBD2 may fit D (6 bases each). Trimming took 4 bases from V and 9 from J, leaving 14 bases between them. Per germline, CDR1 SGHRS and CDR2 YFSETQ. CDR3 length: 13 amino acids. CDR3 residues: CASSPERGLEQFF. The CDR3 DNA reads as TGCGCCAGCAGCCCTGAACGGGGGCTTGAGCAGTTCTTC.

In this sample, this clonotype turned up a few times. V and J are TRBV12-3 or TRBV12-4 and TRBJ2-7, with TRBD2 matching 7 bases. J was trimmed by 6 bases and V by 5 bases; bases with no gene match: 4. The CDR3 runs 12 residues. Here the CDR3 reads CASSPSGGEQYF. Written as DNA, the CDR3 is TGTGCCAGCAGTCCCTCGGGGGGCGAGCAGTACTTC.